Below are 32 T cell receptor beta chains sequenced from a single sample in a study of T cells in Graves' hyperthyroidism and ophthalmopathy. The TCR beta CDR3 regions underwent amplification using RNA transcripts as the source. The HTBI primer set was used in a first-round RT-PCR of the TCR CDR3. TCRdb ran MiXCR on the multiplex PCR reads and lists one entry per CDR3 protein. The sample contains fewer than 450,000 distinct CDR3 sequences, about a sixth of which appear only once. Sequencing input: blood. These receptor sequences come from a woman aged 25 to 39 with Graves' hyperthyroidism that later progressed to Graves' ophthalmopathy.

This clonotype has a handful of counts. This sequence joins TRBV14 and TRBJ2-2, with D unresolved. V was cut by 5 bases and J by 6 bases, with 10 bases left in between. The CDR3 loop spans 13 amino acids. Germline V gene sequence: CDR1 SGHDN, CDR2 FVKESK. Here the CDR3 reads CASSSMSAGELFF. As DNA, the CDR3 is TGTGCCAGCAGCTCCATGTCGGCCGGGGAGCTGTTTTTT.

This clonotype was detected ten times or more. The chain employs TRBV2 and TRBJ1-4; no reliable D call. The ends were cut back, 9 bases at V and 2 bases at J, with 13 bases in the middle. Per germline, CDR1 SNHLY and CDR2 FYNNEI. The CDR3 is 14 amino acids. This CDR3 is CASRHRGTNEKLFF. CDR3 DNA sequence: TGTGCCAGTCGTCATCGGGGTACTAATGAAAAACTGTTTTTT.

This clonotype has just a few counts. The V call is TRBV7-2, the J call TRBJ2-1; 10 bases line up with TRBD2. Germline V gene lookup returns CDR1 SGHTA and CDR2 FQGNSA. The CDR3 spans 17 residues. V shed 3 bases and J 6 bases; nucleotides not matched to a gene: 11. DNA of the CDR3: TGTGCCAGCAGCTTTCGGGCTAGCGGGAGAGGTTTCAATGAGCAGTTCTTC. Translated, it gives CASSFRASGRGFNEQFF. Drawing the rest from reference TRBV7-2 and TRBJ2-1, the complete variable domain is GAGVSQSPSNKVTEKGKDVELRCDPISGHTALYWYRQSLGQGLEFLIYFQGNSAPDKSGLPSDRFSAERTGGSVSTLTIQRTQQEDSAVYLCASSFRASGRGFNEQFFGPGTRLTVL.

The chain recombines TRBV5-5 with TRBJ2-3; 8 bases align to TRBD1. This CDR3 is 13 amino acids long. V was clipped by 0 bases and J by 13 bases; unmatched bases: 7. Germline-derived CDR1 and CDR2 are SGHKS and YYEKEE (reference sequence). This CDR3 is CASSLEWAGGEYF. The CDR3 DNA sequence: TGTGCCAGCAGCTTGGAGTGGGCAGGGGGCGAGTATTTT.

This clonotype showed up just a few times. The CDR3 nucleotides are TGTGCCAGTACTCGCCTAGGGGGCGAAAAACTGTTTTTT. Protein: CASTRLGGEKLFF. The genes are TRBV7-9 and TRBJ1-4; 7 bases map to TRBD1. V trimming: 9 bases; J trimming: 8 bases; junction bases outside the gene matches: 9. This CDR3 comprises 13 residues. Germline CDR1 is SEHNR and CDR2 is FQNEAQ (reference sequence).

This clonotype was recorded many times. The J gene is TRBJ2-7, the V gene TRBV27; 10 positions match TRBD2. From germline, CDR1 is MNHEY and CDR2 SMNVEV (reference sequence). There are 14 residues in the CDR3. V gave up 0 bases and J gave up 9 bases; unmatched junction bases: 5. CDR3 sequence: CASSLSAGGPGQYF. The DNA for the CDR3 is TGTGCCAGCAGTTTATCAGCGGGAGGGCCAGGGCAGTACTTC.

V and J are TRBV7-9 and TRBJ2-1; 10 bases are shared with TRBD1. Germline trimming cut 5 bases from V and 4 bases from J; bases unmatched to any gene: 8. The V gene's germline CDR1 is SEHNR and CDR2 FQNEAQ (reference sequence). The CDR3 loop spans 16 amino acids. The CDR3 is CASSPRDRGVYNEQFF. The CDR3, as DNA: TGTGCCAGCAGCCCCCGGGACAGGGGAGTTTACAATGAGCAGTTCTTC.

The genes are TRBV5-8 and TRBJ2-7; 7 nucleotides agree with TRBD2. Germline-derived CDR1 and CDR2 are SGHTS and YDEGEE. The V and J ends lost 2 bases and 7 bases, in that order; junction bases with no gene match: 6. CDR3 length equals 13 residues. CDR3 loop: CASSLSGTGEQYF. The CDR3 DNA reads TGTGCCAGCAGCTTAAGCGGGACGGGGGAGCAGTACTTC.

In its sample, this clonotype was seen a few times. This chain connects TRBV5-6 to TRBJ1-6; D is unresolved. Germline V gene lookup returns CDR1 SGHDT and CDR2 YYEEEE. This CDR3 is 16 amino acids long. Trimming removed 3 bases at V and 0 bases at J, with 10 bases between. The CDR3 loop is CASSSRTGSYNSPLHF. The CDR3 DNA reads as TGTGCCAGCAGCTCTCGGACCGGCTCCTATAATTCACCCCTCCACTTT.

In nucleotides, the CDR3 is TGTGCCAGCAGCTCGGACAGGGGGCATCTTGAGCAGTACTTC. Amino acids: CASSSDRGHLEQYF. The chain uses TRBV5-5 and TRBJ2-7, with 11 positions matching TRBD1. V lost 3 bases, J lost 7 bases, and 6 bases stayed unmatched. The CDR3 sequence is 14 residues long. Germline CDR1 SGHKS, CDR2 YYEKEE (reference sequence).

This clonotype has a handful of counts. The J gene is TRBJ2-7, the V gene TRBV29-1, with D perhaps matching TRBD2 (5 bases). The CDR3 covers 11 residues. V gave up 6 bases and J gave up 3 bases, with 9 bases separating them. CDR1 is SQVTM, CDR2 ANQGSEA, per germline. CDR3 in amino acids: CSVTGIYEQYF. In DNA, the CDR3 is TGCAGCGTAACGGGGATCTACGAGCAGTACTTC.

This clonotype was detected only a few times. The rearrangement joins TRBV7-9 to TRBJ2-2, with 7 positions matching TRBD2. V was clipped by 4 bases and J by 5 bases; unmatched bases: 7. The CDR3 spans 15 residues. Looked up from germline, CDR1 is SEHNR and CDR2 is FQNEAQ (reference sequence). This chain's CDR3 is CASSSWGGRTGELFF. DNA of the CDR3: TGTGCCAGCAGCTCGTGGGGGGGACGAACCGGGGAGCTGTTTTTT.

This clonotype occurred many times. The chain recombines TRBV6-2 or TRBV6-3 with TRBJ2-3; D remains unclear. The CDR3 extends over 13 amino acids. With 4 bases removed from V and 2 bases from J, the gap between germline ends came to 7 bases. Looked up from germline, CDR1 is MNHEY and CDR2 is SVGEGT. CDR3 in DNA: TGTGCCAGCAGTTCAGCACCCACAGATACGCAGTATTTT. It yields the protein CASSSAPTDTQYF.

This clonotype was counted many times. The CDR3 region has the DNA TGTGCCAGCAGCTTAGATCTCACTAGCGGACTATACAATGAGCAGTTCTTC. Encoded protein: CASSLDLTSGLYNEQFF. The chain employs TRBV11-2 and TRBJ2-1; 8 bases align to TRBD2. CDR1 and CDR2 (germline): SGHAT, FQNNGV. The CDR3 is 17 residues long. Germline trimming cut 0 bases from V and 4 bases from J; bases unmatched to any gene: 8. The entire variable domain, with the rest obtained from reference TRBV11-2 and TRBJ2-1, is as follows: EAGVAQSPRYKIIEKRQSVAFWCNPISGHATLYWYQQILGQGPKLLIQFQNNGVVDDSQLPKDRFSAERLKGVDSTLKIQPAKLEDSAVYLCASSLDLTSGLYNEQFFGPGTRLTVL.

This clonotype was seen many times. The chain uses TRBV19 and TRBJ2-7, with D perhaps being TRBD1 or TRBD2 (5 bases each). V lost 3 bases to trimming and J lost 2 bases, with 17 bases between them. Germline assignment: CDR1 LNHDA and CDR2 SQIVND (reference sequence). The CDR3 spans 16 residues. The chain's CDR3 is CASSISGRGPTYEQYF. The CDR3 DNA reads as TGTGCCAGTAGTATCTCAGGGAGAGGTCCAACCTACGAGCAGTACTTC.

This clonotype was observed at least ten times. The gene calls are TRBV19 and TRBJ1-1, with 9 bases lining up with TRBD1. Germline V CDR1 and CDR2: LNHDA, SQIVND (reference sequence). This CDR3 is built from 15 residues. After removal of 6 bases from V and 5 bases from J, the junction contained 10 bases not matched to a gene. CDR3 region: CASSAESGTGTEAFF. Here the CDR3 DNA reads TGTGCCAGTAGCGCCGAGTCCGGGACAGGGACTGAAGCTTTCTTT.

This clonotype turned up a few times. The chain couples TRBV7-2 to TRBJ2-7; D may be TRBD1 or TRBD2 (5 bases each). The germline CDR1 and CDR2 sequences are SGHTA and FQGNSA. V lost 6 bases and J 2 bases, leaving 23 bases between the germline ends. This CDR3 comprises 17 residues. The CDR3 coding sequence is TGTGCCAGCAGAATGGGGGAACTAAATACACACGCCTACGAGCAGTACTTC. This sequence encodes CASRMGELNTHAYEQYF. Full variable domain (missing parts from reference TRBV7-2 and TRBJ2-7): GAGVSQSPSNKVTEKGKDVELRCDPISGHTALYWYRQSLGQGLEFLIYFQGNSAPDKSGLPSDRFSAERTGGSVSTLTIQRTQQEDSAVYLCASRMGELNTHAYEQYFGPGTRLTVT.

This clonotype showed up many times. This chain uses TRBV15 with TRBJ2-1, with 7 bases fitting TRBD1. Germline loops: CDR1 LNHNV, CDR2 YYDKDF (reference sequence). CDR3 length equals 17 residues. After removal of 5 bases from V and 3 bases from J, the junction contained 13 bases not matched to a gene. CDR3 nucleotides: TGTGCCACCAGCGACCCGACAGGGCCATTAAACTACAATGAGCAGTTCTTC. It is translated as CATSDPTGPLNYNEQFF. Full variable domain (outside the CDR3, taken from reference TRBV15 and TRBJ2-1): DAMVIQNPRYQVTQFGKPVTLSCSQTLNHNVMYWYQQKSSQAPKLLFHYYDKDFNNEADTPDNFQSRRPNTSFCFLDIRSPGLGDTAMYLCATSDPTGPLNYNEQFFGPGTRLTVL.

This clonotype has ten or more counts. The V and J genes are TRBV6-1 and TRBJ1-1; no clear D. Germline V CDR1 and CDR2: MNHNS, SASEGT. The V end was cut by 4 bases, the J end by 2 bases, with 5 bases between. The CDR3 has 12 residues. The CDR3 coding sequence is TGTGCCAGCAGTGTTCTTAACACTGAAGCTTTCTTT. Its protein is CASSVLNTEAFF.

This clonotype was recorded at least ten times. V is TRBV2 and J is TRBJ2-5, with 8 bases aligning to TRBD2. CDR3 length equals 16 residues. CDR1 and CDR2 (germline): SNHLY, FYNNEI. The trim removed 3 bases at V and 5 bases at J, leaving 11 bases unmatched. CDR3 nucleotides: TGTGCCAGCAGTGAGGGATTAGCGGGAATTGGGGAGACCCAGTACTTC. As protein: CASSEGLAGIGETQYF.

Details on this clonotype: Its ends do not fully match the called genes, so a read error is possible. This chain uses TRBV10-3 with TRBJ2-1; D is perhaps TRBD2 (7 bases). CDR3 length: 14 amino acids. Per the germline V gene, CDR1 is ENHRY and CDR2 is SYGVKD. The CDR3 DNA reads as TGTACCATCAGTGAGGGGGGGCCCTACAATGAGCAGTTCTTC. Translating it yields CTISEGGPYNEQFF.

This clonotype was recorded at least ten times. The CDR3 here is CASTRHGNYEQYF. For the CDR3, the DNA is TGTGCCAGCACCCGACACGGGAACTACGAGCAGTACTTC. The chain links TRBV28 to TRBJ2-7, with a tentative D call TRBD2 (5 bases). Germline V gene sequence: CDR1 MDHEN, CDR2 SYDVKM. Trimming shortened V by 7 bases and J by 3 bases, and 13 bases separated the two germline ends. The CDR3 has 13 residues.

The chain is built from TRBV7-2 and TRBJ1-1; D uncertain. The CDR3 loop spans 14 amino acids. V lost 8 bases, J lost 3 bases, and 16 bases lay in between. Germline V gene data show CDR1 as SGHTA and CDR2 as FQGNSA. The DNA for the CDR3 is TGTGCCAGCTCGGCAATATTCGGAGACACTGAAGCTTTCTTT. Residues: CASSAIFGDTEAFF.

The chain is built from TRBV28 and TRBJ2-7; D is perhaps TRBD2 (6 bases). The CDR3 consists of 16 residues. Germline V gene lookup returns CDR1 MDHEN and CDR2 SYDVKM. V lost 0 bases, J lost 3 bases, and 15 bases lay in between. CDR3 sequence: CASSLWGGSWDYEQYF. In DNA form, the CDR3 reads TGTGCCAGCAGTTTATGGGGAGGCAGCTGGGACTACGAGCAGTACTTC. The full variable domain, with the rest looked up from reference TRBV28 and TRBJ2-7, is DVKVTQSSRYLVKRTGEKVFLECVQDMDHENMFWYRQDPGLGLRLIYFSYDVKMKEKGDIPEGYSVSREKKERFSLILESASTNQTSMYLCASSLWGGSWDYEQYFGPGTRLTVT.

The chain employs TRBV2 and TRBJ2-5; D may be TRBD2 (6 bases). The V and J ends lost 4 bases and 4 bases respectively, with 10 bases between them. Per germline, CDR1 SNHLY and CDR2 FYNNEI. The CDR3 totals 13 residues. CDR3 sequence: CASSVGGRETQYF. The CDR3, as DNA: TGTGCCAGCAGTGTTGGGGGGAGAGAGACCCAGTACTTC.

The chain combines TRBV7-2 with TRBJ2-7; unclear D gene. Germline V CDR1 and CDR2: SGHTA, FQGNSA. The CDR3 sequence is 11 residues long. V was shortened by 1 base and J by 4 bases, with 2 bases between the two germline ends. For the CDR3, the DNA is TGTACCAGCAGCTTAGGATACGAGCAGTACTTC. Amino acid sequence: CTSSLGYEQYF.

This clonotype has at least ten counts. The chain employs TRBV19 and TRBJ2-1, with 7 bases aligning to TRBD1. The CDR3 has 16 amino acids. With 3 bases clipped from V and 4 bases from J, the junction kept 9 bases outside the gene matches. The germline CDR1 and CDR2 sequences are LNHDA and SQIVND (reference sequence). In DNA, the CDR3 is TGTGCCAGTAGTATCCGACAGGGCGGACGATACAATGAGCAGTTCTTC. It encodes CASSIRQGGRYNEQFF. The entire variable domain, with the rest obtained from reference TRBV19 and TRBJ2-1, is as follows: DGGITQSPKYLFRKEGQNVTLSCEQNLNHDAMYWYRQDPGQGLRLIYYSQIVNDFQKGDIAEGYSVSREKKESFPLTVTSAQKNPTAFYLCASSIRQGGRYNEQFFGPGTRLTVL.

Only a few counts were recorded for this clonotype. J is TRBJ1-2 and V is TRBV28; D not certain. CDR1 and CDR2 (germline): MDHEN, SYDVKM. The V gene lost 8 bases and the J gene lost 1 base, with 11 bases spanning the gap. The CDR3 runs 13 residues. CDR3 amino acids: CASAAGINYGYTF. The CDR3 region has the DNA TGTGCCAGCGCCGCTGGGATTAACTATGGCTACACCTTC.

This clonotype was counted many times. V and J are TRBV5-1 and TRBJ2-3; TRBD2 might be the D (7 bases). CDR1 and CDR2 from the germline V gene are SGHRS and YFSETQ. The CDR3 is made up of 12 amino acids. Trimming shortened V by 4 bases and J by 9 bases, and 12 bases separated the two germline ends. The CDR3 DNA is TGCGCCAGCAGCCTGGGGGGGGCGACGCAGTATTTT. The encoded protein is CASSLGGATQYF.

In this sample, this clonotype turned up many times. The chain has TRBV24-1 and TRBJ1-5; D is perhaps TRBD1 (5 bases). CDR1 is KGHDR and CDR2 is SFDVKD in the germline V gene. V was pared by 4 bases and J by 3 bases, with 9 bases between. The CDR3 is 14 residues long. CDR3 bases: TGTGCCACCAGTGAGGGACCGCACAATCAGCCCCAGCATTTT. This sequence encodes CATSEGPHNQPQHF.

This clonotype was picked up many times. This chain uses TRBV30 with TRBJ1-3, with D perhaps matching TRBD1 (6 bases). V shed 0 bases and J shed 1 base, with 16 bases lying between them. The CDR3 extends over 17 amino acids. Germline assignment: CDR1 GTSNPN and CDR2 SVGIG (reference sequence). The CDR3 is CAWSVLVKGVSGNTIYF. CDR3 nucleotides: TGTGCCTGGAGTGTGCTGGTAAAGGGGGTATCTGGAAACACCATATATTTT. The full variable domain, in which reference TRBV30 and TRBJ1-3 provide the parts outside the CDR3, is SQTIHQWPATLVQPVGSPLSLECTVEGTSNPNLYWYRQAAGRGLQLLFYSVGIGQISSEVPQNLSASRPQDRQFILSSKKLLLSDSGFYLCAWSVLVKGVSGNTIYFGEGSWLTVV.

This clonotype was observed at least ten times. This sequence joins TRBV12-3 or TRBV12-4 and TRBJ2-3; D remains ambiguous. Trimming stripped 5 bases from V and 6 bases from J, with 15 bases between. The CDR3 covers 14 residues. The CDR3 here is CASSTPTPADTQYF. The DNA of the CDR3 is TGTGCCAGCAGTACGCCGACCCCAGCCGATACGCAGTATTTT.